Listed below are T cell receptor beta chains from one sample, sequenced in a study of radiation and T cells in renal cell carcinoma. The repertoire was sequenced with immunoSEQ multiplex PCR; TCRdb's copy has only in-frame clones and lacks some. The sample records approximately 79,000 clones, about 80% being singletons. The sequences come from blood, collected from a patient whose treatment included radiotherapy and nephrectomy. The receptors derive from a man aged 55 to 70 with renal cell carcinoma. CDR3s include the opening cysteine and the closing phenylalanine or tryptophan. Each record gives: clone size, V gene, J gene, CDR3 length, D gene, CDR3 protein, CDR3 DNA. The D gene is left open where the match is weak. A row's size may be missing; if present it is once, few, many or a size class.

size: .
V: TRBV27
J: TRBJ2-5
length: 13
D: .
CDR3: CASSLGRQETQYF
DNA: TGTGCCAGCAGTTTGGGCCGCCAAGAGACCCAGTACTTC

size: .
V: TRBV19
J: TRBJ1-2
length: 14
D: TRBD1
CDR3: CASSPGQGDYGYTF
DNA: TGTGCCAGTAGTCCCGGACAGGGGGACTATGGCTACACCTTC

size: .
V: TRBV9
J: TRBJ2-2
length: 16
D: TRBD2
CDR3: CASSAGLAGDTGELFF
DNA: TGTGCCAGCAGCGCTGGACTAGCGGGAGATACCGGGGAGCTGTTTTTT

size: .
V: TRBV27
J: TRBJ1-1
length: 12
D: .
CDR3: CATSWSGAEAFF
DNA: TGTGCCACTTCTTGGAGTGGGGCTGAAGCTTTCTTT

size: .
V: TRBV27
J: TRBJ2-7
length: 15
D: .
CDR3: CASRWGRGSPYEQYF
DNA: TGTGCCAGCAGGTGGGGGAGGGGGTCACCCTACGAGCAGTACTTC

size: .
V: TRBV29-1
J: TRBJ2-5
length: 13
D: .
CDR3: CSVGQSPQETQYF
DNA: TGCAGCGTTGGACAGAGTCCCCAAGAGACCCAGTACTTC

size: .
V: TRBV29-1
J: TRBJ2-7
length: 14
D: .
CDR3: CSVFEGSKTYEQYF
DNA: TGCAGCGTTTTCGAGGGCAGTAAAACCTACGAGCAGTACTTC

size: .
V: TRBV4-1
J: TRBJ2-6
length: 20
D: TRBD2
CDR3: CASSHSLASSGGTGANVLTF
DNA: TGCGCCAGCAGCCACTCACTCGCCTCCAGCGGGGGAACTGGGGCCAACGTCCTGACTTTC

size: .
V: TRBV19
J: TRBJ2-7
length: 13
D: .
CDR3: CASSPRTAGEQYF
DNA: TGTGCCAGTAGTCCCCGGACCGCCGGCGAGCAGTACTTC

size: .
V: TRBV4-1
J: TRBJ2-1
length: 16
D: .
CDR3: CASSQESESSYNEQFF
DNA: TGCGCCAGCAGCCAAGAAAGCGAGAGCTCCTACAATGAGCAGTTCTTC

size: .
V: TRBV9
J: TRBJ1-5
length: 13
D: .
CDR3: CASSVSSNQPQHF
DNA: TGTGCCAGCAGCGTAAGTAGCAATCAGCCCCAGCATTTT

size: .
V: TRBV28
J: TRBJ2-7
length: 13
D: .
CDR3: CASSFWQEVRQYF
DNA: TGTGCCAGCAGTTTCTGGCAGGAAGTCCGGCAGTACTTC

size: .
V: TRBV28
J: TRBJ1-4
length: 15
D: TRBD1
CDR3: CASSPSTGGNEKLFF
DNA: TGTGCCAGCAGTCCGTCGACAGGGGGCAATGAAAAACTGTTTTTT

size: few
V: TRBV10-3
J: TRBJ1-1
length: 15
D: .
CDR3: CAISESKTLNTEAFF
DNA: TGTGCCATCAGTGAGTCGAAGACACTGAACACTGAAGCTTTCTTT

size: .
V: TRBV5-1
J: TRBJ2-7
length: 14
D: .
CDR3: CASSLEFGVGEQYF
DNA: TGCGCCAGCAGCCTCGAATTTGGGGTTGGGGAGCAGTACTTC

size: many
V: TRBV6-1
J: TRBJ1-2
length: 11
D: .
CDR3: CASTREYGYTF
DNA: TGTGCCAGCACAAGGGAGTATGGCTACACCTTC

size: once
V: TRBV4-2
J: TRBJ2-1
length: 16
D: TRBD2
CDR3: CASSQDWGRDYNEQFF
DNA: TGTGCCAGCAGCCAAGACTGGGGGAGGGACTACAATGAGCAGTTCTTC

size: .
V: TRBV6-6
J: TRBJ2-3
length: 12
D: .
CDR3: CASSYLGVTQYF
DNA: TGTGCCAGCAGTTACTTGGGCGTCACGCAGTATTTT